This T cell receptor beta chain was retrieved from a study of cytomegalovirus exposure and HLA in healthy donors (dated by TCRdb to between 2016 and 2019). Study-level background: According to an earlier analysis of around 600 of the donors, about 179 million T cells yielded roughly 100 million unique TCR beta sequences and 276 Gb of sequence data. Along with the approximately 650-subject first cohort, a separate validation cohort of about 110 different subjects was used. Donor age, sex, ethnicity and CMV serostatus were compiled together with the repertoire data. The study aimed to test whether cataloging public T cell receptors could reveal signatures of past pathogen exposure. To decide whether each TCR beta V gene segment behaved as functional or pseudogenic, an earlier analysis of nearly 600 of the donors relied on high-throughput TCR beta sequencing. All discovery cohort repertoires had been generated using a single sequencing platform. Using immunosequencing, the study profiled T cell repertoires from around 680 subjects and related those repertoires to cytomegalovirus serostatus. Among 300 to 500 genotyped donors of the cohort, an average of approximately 240,000 unique TCR beta nucleotide sequences was sequenced per donor, of which about 20% were non-productive. HLA typing covered class I and class II loci at four-digit resolution. Of the 300 to 400 genotyped donors, around 81% fell in the genetic ancestry cluster associated with self-reported Caucasian donors. To study patterns of TCR occurrence, a later analysis re-analyzed previously published TCR beta repertoires from around 660 donors and added high-resolution HLA genotyping. Rather than drawing on any new phenotypic data, the later analysis identified candidate immune exposures from TCR beta sequences and the way those sequences occurred across donors. Typing coverage varied by locus: 629-630 donors for A, B, C, DRB1 and DQB1; around 560 for DQA1; about 590 for DPA1; 400 to 480 for DPB1. A handful of DR-DQ haplotypes were treated as single units for association and clustering because of strong linkage in the cohort. An early release covering approximately 600 HLA-typed donors comprised roughly 300 gigabases of sequencing data and around 80 million unique TCR sequences. To predict cytomegalovirus infection status, the study combined high-throughput TCR immunosequencing, statistical association of individual TCRs with disease status, and machine learning. A later genetic analysis used genome-wide SNP genotypes for about 60% of the roughly 700 donors, treating that subset as a discovery cohort.

The method was the immunoSEQ multiplex PCR assay. A mixture of 60 forward primers for TCR Vbeta segments and 13 reverse primers for TCR Jbeta segments was used in the multiplex PCR. Amplification of the CDR3 region of rearranged TCR beta genes was performed with a multiplex PCR assay on genomic DNA. The Illumina HiSeq System was used to sequence the amplified TCR beta libraries as 87-base-pair reads. The paper's data handling went like this. Across the 670 or so repertoires, a later analysis counted 75 million to 90 million unique TCR beta chains, 9 million to 14 million of which were shared by at least two donors. Raw reads were error-corrected and collapsed into unique sequences with a nearest-neighbor algorithm that merged closely related sequences to remove PCR and sequencing errors. CDR3 sequences were aligned to IMGT reference sequences to assign V, D and J gene segments. For a sequence to be retained, a match of at least six nucleotides to both a V gene segment and a J gene segment was required. A rearrangement was called productive if the CDR3 had no stop codons and remained in frame with V and J, and every other rearrangement was called non-productive. Following IMGT convention, CDR3 was defined as the stretch from the second conserved V-encoded cysteine to the conserved J-encoded phenylalanine. Sequences without an unambiguous match to a single V gene segment were excluded from the earlier analysis of 450 to 750 of the donors. In an earlier analysis of about 590 of the donors, a V segment was called functional when productive rearrangements were above 56.7%, and segregating when the standard deviation between donors exceeded 5%. To diagnose cytomegalovirus status from the catalog of TCR beta chain sequences, a statistical classification framework was built. In a later analysis, TCR nucleotide sequences were compared against IMGT/GENE-DB human TR gene sequences so that V and J genes could be assigned. Using the TCRdist pipeline, a later analysis assigned CDR3 sequences along with most-parsimonious VDJ recombination scenarios. In a later analysis, each TCR beta chain was defined by its CDR3 amino acid sequence together with its V-gene family, and reads lacking a unique V-gene family were excluded. As a way to deal with suspected cross-contamination and a sequencing artifact, a later analysis dropped 640 or so nucleotide sequences that were highly shared and had low generation probability. In a later analysis, a clonal expansion index for each public chain was calculated from normalized within-repertoire ranks of inferred template counts. In a later analysis, generation probabilities were computed using a VDJ recombination model fitted to out-of-frame rearrangements, and the results were checked against IGoR. In a later analysis, hypergeometric tests were used to score TCR-TCR, TCR-HLA and TCR-CMV co-occurrence, with a repertoire-size bias correction applied to TCR pairs. To estimate false discovery rates, a later analysis permuted the HLA or CMV assignments 20 times. In a later analysis, co-occurring TCRs were grouped using DBSCAN, and TCRdist sequence similarity was added for clustering within HLA-allele-positive subsets. Repertoires with fewer than 30,000 or more than 120,000 public chains, plus five repertoires with anomalous nucleotide sharing, were excluded from co-occurrence clustering. TCRdb obtained this table from immuneACCESS and retained in-frame rearrangements with V and J assigned. These tables miss some clones; where compared with another copy, unresolved V genes account for less than half of the shortfall, and the remainder is unexplained. The V and J calls and clone size come from that table; D and trimming were worked out from the DNA. The sample records some 70,000 clones, around 85% of which are singletons. 2% to 2.5% of the sample belongs to the ten largest clones.

On this clone itself: Its recognized antigen is unknown. No clone much larger than this one lies a single base away; base qualities are absent.

Including the terminal cysteine and phenylalanine, the CDR3 comprises 15 residues. Only the CDR3 DNA stays, 45 bases, in frame from base 1. Trimming at the junction amounts to 5 bases on V and 0 bases on J, and the germline ends lie 10 bases apart. The germline V gene gives CDR1 as SGHVS and CDR2 as FQNEAQ. In total, 666 healthy bone marrow donors made up the cohort. Cohort members were all nominally healthy when sampled, although unrecorded immune exposures were likely present. The donor tested CMV seronegative and was one of the 352 seronegative cohort members. Each donor provided a peripheral blood sample, and peripheral blood mononuclear cells were used for TCR beta sequencing. The Qiagen DNeasy Blood Extraction Kit was used to extract genomic DNA from the blood cell samples. The paper's findings and limits, for the study overall: A further reported finding was that TCR beta sequences accurately predicted the HLA-A and HLA-B alleles for most subjects in the first cohort. A later genetic analysis reported fewer N-insertions in productive TCRs among donors in an Asian-associated ancestry cluster than the roughly 690-donor mean. In the study, around 150 TCR beta chains were listed as associated with cytomegalovirus. Specific HLA alleles were associated with over 15,000 TCR beta sequences at a false discovery rate of 0.05 in a later analysis. An earlier analysis of approximately 570 of the donors showed that most TCR beta V segments appeared in productive rearrangements either about 87% or about 30% of the time, which broadly matched IMGT annotations. The only immune exposure information available for the cohort was CMV serostatus. In this cohort, only TCR beta chains were sequenced, and detectable features were limited by the absence of alpha or paired-chain data. Strong co-occurrence of HLA alleles, especially DR and DQ, made assigning TCR associations to individual alleles difficult. Most CMV-associated TCR beta chains appeared to be HLA-restricted in a later analysis, and the HLA associations seemed to be driven largely by CMV exposure. An association between a missense DCLRE1C variant and V-gene and J-gene trimming of TCR beta chains was found in a later genetic analysis and replicated in an independent cohort. In a later analysis, the rate of TCR association differed among HLA loci, with DRB1 alleles having the most associated TCRs and HLA-C alleles having the fewest. The authors suggested that the approach could potentially be extended to other disease states and immunological phenotypes. The classifier was reported to diagnose cytomegalovirus status with high specificity and sensitivity in both the original cohort and the validation cohort. Because counts were too low, around 18 rarely observed V segments, including chromosome 9 orphons, were left out of the earlier analysis of 587 of the donors. Roughly uniform sequencing depth across donors was assumed in presence/absence analyses, although this assumption may not hold. Correlated functional status among segregating V segments might reflect linkage disequilibrium, but an unknown experimental factor could not be ruled out. A cluster of highly shared sequence variants was judged likely to represent a technical artifact of the sequencing pipeline. Compared with equally common non-associated chains, HLA-associated TCR beta chains in a later analysis were more clonally expanded and had lower generation probabilities. Because HLA typing was unavailable for some donors at each locus, only the typed subset was used in association tests. Some IMGT-functional V segments, including TRBV6-2 and TRBV6-3, could not be distinguished by the 87-base-pair reads and were therefore excluded. A few of the identified cytomegalovirus-associated TCR beta chains were confirmed in vitro to be specific for cytomegalovirus antigens. Across donors, most TCR sequences were observed very rarely, whereas some public TCRs were present in many individuals. A later analysis reported that several top co-occurrence clusters appeared linked to parvovirus B19, influenza, CMV and Epstein-Barr virus.

Material for sequencing was PBMCs. This TCR came from a woman in her fifties or sixties in good health and CMV-seronegative. The rearranged segments are TRBV7-8 and TRBJ2-2, with no confident D gene call. The DNA is TGTGCCAGCAGCCGGAGAGCGACGAACACCGGGGAGCTGTTTTTT. Its translation reads: CASSRRATNTGELFF.